This T cell receptor beta chain was sequenced in a study of human T cells and chemical hapten exposure. Study summary: There were per-sample TCR yield variations, arising mainly from small pooled library volume differences.

This CDR3 is built from 17 residues. Germline CDR1 is SGHTA and CDR2 is FQGTGA. V was clipped by 0 bases and J by 2 bases, with 13 bases between them. In the study's own analysis: Ranging from roughly 20,000 to 750,000, TCR counts per sample had a median value of around 100,000. TCRdb re-called the RACE reads with MiXCR, one entry per CDR3 protein. The V and J calls, along with clone size, are taken from TCRdb and not from the paper's own processing. The table records some 350,000 distinct CDR3 sequences, around 6% of them present only once. This clonotype has a handful of counts. Documented time point: patch test 2, 6 weeks after DPC sensitization. Treatment reported: therapeutic diphenylcyclopropenone sensitization with weekly scalp DPC.

The input for sequencing was whole blood, taken in connection with sensitization to the hapten diphenylcyclopropenone (DPC). The rearrangement uses TRBV7-3 and TRBJ2-2; D call uncertain. The TCR was taken from a young woman with alopecia areata. Some clones in this sample may be carry-over from other donors' samples. The CDR3 region is CASSLTRVGSNTGELFF. The CDR3, as DNA: TGTGCCAGCAGCTTAACTAGGGTTGGCAGTAACACCGGGGAGCTGTTTTTT.